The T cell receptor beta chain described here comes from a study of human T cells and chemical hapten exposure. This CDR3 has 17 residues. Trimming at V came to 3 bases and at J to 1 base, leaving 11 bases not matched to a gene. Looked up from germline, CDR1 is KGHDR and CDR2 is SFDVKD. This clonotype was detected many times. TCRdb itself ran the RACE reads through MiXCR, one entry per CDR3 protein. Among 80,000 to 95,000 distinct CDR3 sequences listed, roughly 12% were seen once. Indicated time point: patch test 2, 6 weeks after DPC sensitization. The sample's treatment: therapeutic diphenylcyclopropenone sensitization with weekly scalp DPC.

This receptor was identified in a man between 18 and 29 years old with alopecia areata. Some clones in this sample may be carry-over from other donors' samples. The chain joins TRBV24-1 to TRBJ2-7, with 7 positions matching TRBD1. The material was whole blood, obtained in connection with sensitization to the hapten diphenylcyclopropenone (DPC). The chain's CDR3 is CATSDTPSTTGSYEQYF. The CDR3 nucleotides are TGTGCCACCAGTGATACCCCATCCACGACAGGGTCCTACGAGCAGTACTTC.